Detailed here is one T cell receptor (beta chain). Its matching antigen is unknown. This CDR3 region has 18 residues. Unmatched junction bases numbered 10, after V lost 2 bases and J lost 0 bases. The germline V gene encodes CDR1 MNHEY and CDR2 SVGEGT. CDR3 and TCR beta VDJ profiling relied on genomic DNA as the template. TCRdb analysed the reads with MiXCR anew, one entry per CDR3 protein. The table has around 190,000 distinct CDR3 sequences, roughly half seen once. This sample was taken from a study of CD8+CD57+ T cells in acquired aplastic anemia. About the research overall: Mean read depth for CD4+ cells from healthy donors was roughly 11 million. Study-level points and caveats: Any difference that existed in CD8+ Simpson's diversity between patients and controls was not significant. Almost 30 sequences, all CD8+ CDR3, were shared between patients and controls.

This chain joins TRBV6-2 or TRBV6-3 and TRBJ2-1; 7 nucleotides agree with TRBD2. This sequence was found in a human donor in good health, serving as a control. Material for sequencing was sorted CD4+, CD8+, or CD8+CD57+ T cells (not recorded which) from PBMCs. As DNA, the CDR3 is TGTGCCAGCAGTTACCCGACCAGCGGGGCCTACTCCTACAATGAGCAGTTCTTC. Translated, it gives CASSYPTSGAYSYNEQFF.